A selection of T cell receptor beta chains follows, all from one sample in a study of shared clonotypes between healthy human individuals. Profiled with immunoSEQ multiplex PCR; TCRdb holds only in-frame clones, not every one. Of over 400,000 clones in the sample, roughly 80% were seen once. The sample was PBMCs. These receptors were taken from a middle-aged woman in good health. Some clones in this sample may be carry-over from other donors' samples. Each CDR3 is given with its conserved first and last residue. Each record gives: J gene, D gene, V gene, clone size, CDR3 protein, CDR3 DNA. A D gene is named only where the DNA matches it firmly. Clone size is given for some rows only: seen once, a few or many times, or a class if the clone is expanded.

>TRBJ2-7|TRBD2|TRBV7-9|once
CASSRTSGKDYEQYF
TGTGCCAGCAGCCGGACTAGCGGGAAGGACTACGAGCAGTACTTC
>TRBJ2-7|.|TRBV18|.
CASSPPTGTYEQYF
TGTGCCAGCTCACCACCGACAGGTACCTACGAGCAGTACTTC
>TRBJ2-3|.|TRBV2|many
CASSEGQGRFDTQYF
TGTGCCAGCAGCGAGGGGCAGGGTCGGTTTGATACGCAGTATTTT
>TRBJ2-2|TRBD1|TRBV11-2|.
CASSPPNRGAGELFF
TGTGCCAGCAGCCCCCCCAACAGGGGAGCCGGGGAGCTGTTTTTT
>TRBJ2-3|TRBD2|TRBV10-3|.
CAISEEASGSTDTQYF
TGTGCCATCAGTGAGGAAGCTAGCGGGAGCACAGATACGCAGTATTTT
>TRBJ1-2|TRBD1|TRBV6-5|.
CASSGRGTGNYGYTF
TGTGCCAGCAGTGGGCGAGGGACAGGGAACTATGGCTACACCTTC
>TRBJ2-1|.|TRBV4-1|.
CASSFGGLAYNEQFF
TGCGCCAGCAGCTTTGGGGGACTTGCATACAATGAGCAGTTCTTC
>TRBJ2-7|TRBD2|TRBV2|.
CASSEEIAGVSYEQYF
TGTGCCAGCAGTGAAGAGATAGCGGGCGTCTCCTACGAGCAGTACTTC
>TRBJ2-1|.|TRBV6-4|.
CASSYEVGNYNEQFF
TGTGCCAGCAGTTACGAGGTTGGGAACTACAATGAGCAGTTCTTC
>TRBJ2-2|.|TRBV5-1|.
CASSLVEGANTGELFF
TGCGCCAGCAGCTTGGTAGAAGGGGCGAACACCGGGGAGCTGTTTTTT
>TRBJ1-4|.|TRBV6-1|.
CASAGLSTNEKLFF
TGTGCCAGCGCGGGACTTTCAACTAATGAAAAACTGTTTTTT
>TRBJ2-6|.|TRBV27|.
CASSSLKGRYSGANVLTF
TGTGCCAGCAGTTCACTCAAGGGCCGCTACTCTGGGGCCAACGTCCTGACTTTC
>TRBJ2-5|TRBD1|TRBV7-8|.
CASSFTGDGATQYF
TGTGCCAGCAGCTTCACAGGGGACGGGGCGACCCAGTACTTC
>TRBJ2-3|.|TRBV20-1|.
CSASSTDTQYF
TGCAGTGCTAGCTCAACAGATACGCAGTATTTT
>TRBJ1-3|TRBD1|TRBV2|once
CASSPSELGQGATSGNTIYF
TGTGCCAGCAGCCCTAGTGAACTCGGACAGGGGGCTACCTCTGGAAACACCATATATTTT
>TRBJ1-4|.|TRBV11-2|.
CASSPTANLNEKLFF
TGTGCCAGCAGCCCGACAGCGAACCTTAATGAAAAACTGTTTTTT
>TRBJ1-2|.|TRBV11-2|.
CASSLLQGGIYGYTF
TGTGCCAGCAGCTTACTTCAGGGAGGTATCTATGGCTACACCTTC
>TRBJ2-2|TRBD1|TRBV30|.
CAWSNRGFTGELFF
TGTGCCTGGAGTAACAGGGGTTTCACCGGGGAGCTGTTTTTT
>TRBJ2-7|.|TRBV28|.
CASRTGSYEQYF
TGTGCCAGCCGTACAGGGAGCTACGAGCAGTACTTC
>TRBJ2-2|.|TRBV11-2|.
CASSLAGGTNTGELFF
TGTGCCAGCAGCCTCGCAGGGGGGACGAACACCGGGGAGCTGTTTTTT
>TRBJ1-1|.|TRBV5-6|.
CASSLVRAGEAFF
TGTGCCAGCAGCTTGGTGAGGGCCGGGGAAGCTTTCTTT
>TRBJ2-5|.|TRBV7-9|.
CASSRRQETQYF
TGTGCCAGCTCGCGTCGCCAAGAGACCCAGTACTTC
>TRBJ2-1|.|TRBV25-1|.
CASSPLQVVGDNEQFF
TGTGCTAGCAGTCCGCTACAGGTGGTTGGCGACAATGAGCAGTTCTTC
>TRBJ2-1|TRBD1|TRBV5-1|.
CASTQGQGAFNEQFF
TGCGCCAGCACACAAGGCCAGGGGGCTTTCAATGAGCAGTTCTTC
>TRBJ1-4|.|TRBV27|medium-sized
CASSLADSNEKLFF
TGTGCCAGCAGTTTAGCGGACAGTAATGAAAAACTGTTTTTT
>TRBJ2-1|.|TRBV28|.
CASSLVRLSYNEQFF
TGTGCCAGCAGTTTAGTCAGACTCTCCTACAATGAGCAGTTCTTC
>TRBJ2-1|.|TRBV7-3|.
CASSLQGGVHNEQFF
TGTGCCAGCAGCCTACAGGGTGGGGTGCACAATGAGCAGTTCTTC
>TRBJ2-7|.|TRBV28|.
CASVSPHSYEQYF
TGTGCCAGCGTAAGCCCGCATTCCTACGAGCAGTACTTC
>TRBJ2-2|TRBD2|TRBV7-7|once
CAIPRAVGEGPSITGELFF
TGTGCTATACCCCGGGCGGTCGGGGAGGGACCATCGATTACCGGGGAGCTGTTTTTT
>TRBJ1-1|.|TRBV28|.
CASRTLGRGLNTEAFF
TGTGCCAGCAGAACCCTGGGGCGGGGTTTGAACACTGAAGCTTTCTTT
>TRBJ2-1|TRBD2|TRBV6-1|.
CASSVQLAGGLNEQFF
TGTGCCAGCAGTGTCCAACTAGCGGGAGGGTTAAATGAGCAGTTCTTC
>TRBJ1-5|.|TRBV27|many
CASRSRGVGNQPQHF
TGTGCCAGCAGATCCCGAGGGGTAGGCAATCAGCCCCAGCATTTT
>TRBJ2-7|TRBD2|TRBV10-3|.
CAISESTLAGYEQYF
TGTGCCATCAGTGAGTCGACTCTAGCGGGCTACGAGCAGTACTTC
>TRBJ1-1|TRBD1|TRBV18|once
CASSPRQGVGDTEAFF
TGTGCCAGCTCACCGAGACAGGGGGTCGGGGACACTGAAGCTTTCTTT
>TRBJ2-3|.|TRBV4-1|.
CASSQAILAGTDTQYF
TGCGCCAGCAGCCAAGCAATACTAGCTGGAACAGATACGCAGTATTTT
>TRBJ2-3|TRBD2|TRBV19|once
CASSIGASGSTYTDTQYF
TGTGCCAGTAGTATAGGGGCTAGCGGGAGTACCTACACAGATACGCAGTATTTT
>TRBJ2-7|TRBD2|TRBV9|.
CASSAGLALHEQYF
TGTGCCAGCAGCGCGGGACTAGCGTTGCACGAGCAGTACTTC
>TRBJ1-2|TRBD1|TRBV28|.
CASSNGQGAFGYTF
TGTGCCAGCAGCAATGGACAGGGGGCGTTTGGCTACACCTTC
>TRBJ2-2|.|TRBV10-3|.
CAIRNLGTGELFF
TGTGCCATCAGGAACCTTGGCACGGGGGAGCTGTTTTTT
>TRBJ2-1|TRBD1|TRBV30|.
CAWTVQGAGEQFF
TGTGCCTGGACCGTACAGGGGGCGGGTGAGCAGTTCTTC
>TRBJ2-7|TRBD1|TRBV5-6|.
CASSPGTGEAYEQYF
TGTGCCAGCAGCCCCGGGACAGGTGAGGCCTACGAGCAGTACTTC
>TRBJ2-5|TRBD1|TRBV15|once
CATSRGQRQNRETQYF
TGTGCCACCAGCAGGGGACAGCGCCAGAATAGGGAGACCCAGTACTTC
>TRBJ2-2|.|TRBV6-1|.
CASSGFEGTGELFF
TGTGCCAGCAGTGGCTTTGAAGGAACCGGGGAGCTGTTTTTT
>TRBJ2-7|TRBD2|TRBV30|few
CAWSVTSLEQYF
TGTGCCTGGAGTGTGACTAGCCTCGAGCAGTACTTC
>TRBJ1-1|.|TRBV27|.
CASSLAANTEAFF
TGTGCCAGCAGTTTAGCGGCGAACACTGAAGCTTTCTTT
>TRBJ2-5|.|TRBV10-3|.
CAISESASVETQYF
TGTGCCATCAGTGAGTCTGCCAGTGTCGAGACCCAGTACTTC
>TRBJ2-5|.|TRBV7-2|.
CASIVTGLQETQYF
TGTGCCAGCATCGTAACGGGACTCCAAGAGACCCAGTACTTC
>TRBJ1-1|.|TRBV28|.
CANSLWGGQSVTGAFF
TGTGCCAACAGTTTATGGGGCGGACAGTCGGTCACTGGAGCTTTCTTT
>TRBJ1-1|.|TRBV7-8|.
CASSSGANTEAFF
TGTGCCAGCAGCTCCGGCGCGAACACTGAAGCTTTCTTT
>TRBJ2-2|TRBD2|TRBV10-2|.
CASSPGLVGTGELFF
TGCGCCAGCAGCCCCGGACTAGTGGGGACCGGGGAGCTGTTTTTT
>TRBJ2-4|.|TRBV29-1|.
CSVLVGAKNIQYF
TGCAGCGTGCTAGTTGGAGCCAAAAACATTCAGTACTTC
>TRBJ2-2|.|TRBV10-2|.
CASMLREQRNTGELFF
TGCGCCAGCATGCTACGGGAGCAGCGGAACACCGGAGAGCTGTTTTTT
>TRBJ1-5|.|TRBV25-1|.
CASQQGNSNQPQHF
TGTGCCAGCCAACAGGGAAATAGCAATCAGCCCCAGCATTTT
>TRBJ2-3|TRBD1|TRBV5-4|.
CASSRRTGPDTQYF
TGTGCCAGCAGCCGCCGGACAGGGCCAGATACGCAGTATTTT
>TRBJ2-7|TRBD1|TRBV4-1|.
CASSQRLGQGSYEQYF
TGCGCCAGCAGCCAGAGACTGGGACAGGGCTCCTACGAGCAGTACTTC